Reported below is one TCR beta chain. Its target is not known. The data were obtained in a study of cytomegalovirus exposure and HLA in healthy donors. Study-wide results and caveats: Sequencing likely caused a cluster of highly shared sequence variants. A later analysis by the authors found several of the most significant clusters apparently linked to common viral pathogens. Certain indistinguishable V segments, among them TRBV6-2 and TRBV6-3, were excluded.

Germline CDR1 and CDR2: LGHNT and FRNRAP. V lost 2 bases and J lost 4; bases outside the gene matches: 8. The CDR3 totals 16 residues. The PCR contained 60 Vbeta and 13 Jbeta primers. The data were produced by immunoSEQ multiplex PCR, yet TCRdb's version contains in-frame clones alone and is incomplete. Here the sample spans over 95,000 clones, approximately 74% being singletons. The TCR was taken from a woman between 35 and 50 years old in good health and CMV-seropositive. The chain has TRBV12-5 and TRBJ1-2, with 9 positions matching TRBD1. The specimen sequenced was PBMCs. The CDR3 reads CASGLSTGGSVYGYTF. The CDR3 DNA reads as TGTGCTAGTGGTTTGTCGACAGGGGGAAGTGTCTATGGCTACACCTTC.